Shown below are 7 T cell receptor beta chains from a single sample sequenced in a study of Tregs in tolerant kidney transplant recipients. Produced via immunoSEQ multiplex PCR; TCRdb's table is partial and in-frame only. The data hold hundreds of thousands of clones, with roughly 80% observed a single time. The sequenced sample was CD4+ T cells from blood. The receptors were gathered from a human donor in good health.

V gene TRBV7-6 combines with J gene TRBJ2-2; D might be TRBD1 (5 bases). Trimming took off 7 bases at V and 1 base at J, with 13 bases between the two ends. The CDR3 is 15 residues long. Germline CDR1 and CDR2: SGHVS and FNYEAQ. This CDR3 is CASTSTDRNTGELFF. The CDR3 coding sequence is TGTGCCAGCACCTCTACAGACAGGAACACCGGGGAGCTGTTTTTT.

V and J are TRBV19 and TRBJ2-5; 10 nucleotides line up with TRBD1. V trimming: 5 bases; J trimming: 2 bases; junction bases outside the gene matches: 8. CDR3 length equals 16 residues. Germline assignment: CDR1 LNHDA and CDR2 SQIVND (reference sequence). Written as DNA, the CDR3 is TGTGCCAGTAGTCCACGGACAGGGGGGAGGCAAGAGACCCAGTACTTC. Translation: CASSPRTGGRQETQYF.

The chain is built from TRBV5-1 and TRBJ1-1, with D perhaps matching TRBD1 (5 bases). CDR3 length: 16 amino acids. V gave up 4 bases and J gave up 3 bases, with 19 bases separating them. Germline lookup yields CDR1 SGHRS and CDR2 YFSETQ. CDR3 DNA sequence: TGCGCCAGCAGCCTCGGTAGGGCAGGGTGGGACACTGAAGCTTTCTTT. Amino acid sequence: CASSLGRAGWDTEAFF.

V usage is TRBV2 and J usage is TRBJ2-7, with 9 bases fitting TRBD2. J lost 4 bases, V lost 3 bases, and 4 bases had no gene match. The CDR3 contains 14 residues. CDR1 and CDR2 (germline): SNHLY, FYNNEI. The CDR3: CASSDMAGGYEQYF. The CDR3 DNA follows: TGTGCCAGCAGTGATATGGCGGGAGGGTACGAGCAGTACTTC.

In nucleotides, the CDR3 is TGTGCCAGCTCATATACTCCGGGACAGAGTGACTATGGCTACACCTTC. Its translation: CASSYTPGQSDYGYTF. This chain links TRBV18 with TRBJ1-2, with 7 bases fitting TRBD1. The V segment lost 5 bases and the J segment 3 bases; nucleotides outside the gene matches: 12. The CDR3 spans 16 residues. Germline V gene sequence: CDR1 KGHSH, CDR2 LQKENI.

J is TRBJ2-1 and V is TRBV19, with D possibly being TRBD1 (5 bases). CDR1 LNHDA and CDR2 SQIVND come from the germline V gene (reference sequence). Between the trimmed V and J ends, which lost 1 base and 2 bases, there was a span of 12 bases. The CDR3 runs 16 residues. This chain's CDR3 is CASSIARDQTYNEQFF. CDR3 sequence (DNA): TGTGCCAGTAGTATAGCCAGGGATCAGACCTACAATGAGCAGTTCTTC.

The chain joins TRBV5-1 to TRBJ2-5; 9 nucleotides match TRBD2. CDR3 length: 14 amino acids. V trimming: 4 bases; J trimming: 4 bases; junction bases outside the gene matches: 5. In germline, CDR1 is SGHRS, CDR2 YFSETQ. The CDR3 bases are TGCGCCAGCAGCCAAACTAGCGGGTCAGAGACCCAGTACTTC. Its protein is CASSQTSGSETQYF.